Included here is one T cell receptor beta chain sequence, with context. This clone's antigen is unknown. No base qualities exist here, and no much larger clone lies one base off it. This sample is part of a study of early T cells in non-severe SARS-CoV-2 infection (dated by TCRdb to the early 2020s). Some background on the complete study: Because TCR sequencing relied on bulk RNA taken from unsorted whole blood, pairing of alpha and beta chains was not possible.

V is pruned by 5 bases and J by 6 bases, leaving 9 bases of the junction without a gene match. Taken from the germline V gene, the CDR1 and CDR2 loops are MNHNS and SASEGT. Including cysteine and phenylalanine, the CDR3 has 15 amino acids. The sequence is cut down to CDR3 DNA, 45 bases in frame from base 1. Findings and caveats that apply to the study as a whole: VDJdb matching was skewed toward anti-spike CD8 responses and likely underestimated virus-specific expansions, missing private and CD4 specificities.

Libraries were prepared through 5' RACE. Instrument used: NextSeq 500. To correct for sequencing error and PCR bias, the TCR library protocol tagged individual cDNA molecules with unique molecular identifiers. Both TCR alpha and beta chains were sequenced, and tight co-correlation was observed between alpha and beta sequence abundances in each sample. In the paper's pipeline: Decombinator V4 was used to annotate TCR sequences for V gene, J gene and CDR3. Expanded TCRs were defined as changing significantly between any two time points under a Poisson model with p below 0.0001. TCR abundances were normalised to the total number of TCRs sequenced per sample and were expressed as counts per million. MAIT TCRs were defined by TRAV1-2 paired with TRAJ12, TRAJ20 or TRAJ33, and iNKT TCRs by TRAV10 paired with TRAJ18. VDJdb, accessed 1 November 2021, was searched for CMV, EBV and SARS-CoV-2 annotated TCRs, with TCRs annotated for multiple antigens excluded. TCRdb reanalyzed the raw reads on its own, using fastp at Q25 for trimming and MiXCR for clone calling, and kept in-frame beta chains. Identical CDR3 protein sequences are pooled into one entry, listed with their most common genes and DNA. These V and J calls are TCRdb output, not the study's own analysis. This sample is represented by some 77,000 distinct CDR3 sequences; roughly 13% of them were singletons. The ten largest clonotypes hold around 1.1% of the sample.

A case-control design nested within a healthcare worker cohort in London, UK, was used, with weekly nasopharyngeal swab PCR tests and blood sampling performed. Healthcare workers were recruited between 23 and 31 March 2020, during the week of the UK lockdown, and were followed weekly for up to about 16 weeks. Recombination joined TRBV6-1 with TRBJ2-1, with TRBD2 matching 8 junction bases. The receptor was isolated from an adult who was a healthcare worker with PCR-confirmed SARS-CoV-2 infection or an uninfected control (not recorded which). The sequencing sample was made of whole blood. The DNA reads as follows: TGTGCCAGCAGTTTACTTATAGCGGGATTCAATGAGCAGTTCTTC. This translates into CASSLLIAGFNEQFF.